This TCR beta chain was sequenced in a study of a mutant IDH1 vaccine in newly diagnosed glioma. Overall study context: Vaccines were first given 4-6 weeks after radiotherapy alone, or with temozolomide cycles. Most patients had radiochemotherapy with temozolomide before enrollment; others had one alone.

Profiling relied on immunoSEQ multiplex PCR, and the TCRdb table lists in-frame clones only, not all of them. The top ten clones hold about 2.1% of a sample with 43,000 or so clones, 80% to 95% of them seen once. This clone was detected only once. What it binds is unknown. Time point noted: week 35, safety follow-up. The vaccine gave 300 ug of a 20-mer mutant IDH1 peptide subcutaneously per dose. There are 11 residues in the CDR3. V was shortened by 1 base and J by 6 bases, with 3 bases between the two germline ends. The germline V gene encodes CDR1 SGHRS and CDR2 YFSETQ. This sequence joins TRBV5-1 and TRBJ2-3; no clear D. This receptor was identified in a man aged 50 or older with glioma. The source material was PBMCs, sampled from a glioma patient whose treatment included an IDH1 peptide vaccine. Here the CDR3 DNA reads TGCGCCAGCAGCTTGAAGGATACGCAGTATTTT. It codes for CASSLKDTQYF.